The TCR beta chain described here comes from a study of vaccination and CD4 T cells after COVID-19 (dated by TCRdb to 2022 to 2024). Background on the whole study: SARS-CoV-2 positivity had been established in the convalescent patients by nasal swab PCR, and mild disease was recorded in several of these patients and severe disease in one. In the convalescent cohort there were six males and four females, among whom were two Hispanic individuals, seven Caucasians, two Asians and one multiracial person. Participants got two doses of the Pfizer-BioNTech BNT162b2 vaccine (n=8) or two doses of the Moderna mRNA-1273 vaccine (n=2). Post-COVID blood samples from convalescent patients were collected a median of about 110 days after diagnosis, with a range of roughly 35 to 161 days. Post-vaccine blood samples were obtained a median of about 72 days after the second vaccine dose, with a range of about 12 to 241 days. For stimulating the cultures, overlapping spike peptide pools were used, derived from SARS-CoV-2 as well as from the common cold coronaviruses HCoV-NL63, HCoV-OC43 and HCoV-229E. In control cultures, a CEFX viral epitope pool was used as positive control, an HIV-1 Nef peptide pool was used as negative control, or no peptide was added. In ten to eleven COVID-19 convalescent patients and a handful of infection-naive healthy vaccine recipients, the spike-specific CD4+ TCR repertoire before mRNA vaccination was compared with the repertoire after mRNA vaccination.

The library was generated by PCR. DNA from cultured CD4+ T cells underwent TCR sequencing with the Oncomine TCR Beta short-read assay at the Johns Hopkins FTIC core. The QIAamp micro DNA kit was used to extract genomic DNA from the cultured CD4+ T cells. Oncomine TCR Beta libraries made from cultured CD4+ T cells were pooled using unique dual indexes and sequenced on an Illumina iSeq 100. The study's own analysis went as follows. Non-productive sequences were removed, and CDR3s that did not start with C, did not end with F or W, or were shorter than 7 amino acids were discarded. The MANAFEST web application was used to identify antigen-specific clonotypes by comparing peptide-stimulated wells against reference wells and other culture wells. To be called positive, a clone needed an FDR below 0.05, an odds ratio above 5, and a productive frequency above 0.1% in at least two of three replicate wells. A clonotype was classed as cross-reactive if the clonotype showed significant expansion both in SARS-CoV-2 spike wells and in at least one common cold coronavirus spike condition. Levenshtein distances (stringdist) and unrooted phylogenetic trees (ape) in R version 3.6.1 were used to assess CDR3 homology. TCRdb reprocessing: public reads trimmed at Q25 with fastp, clones called with MiXCR, in-frame beta chains kept. CDR3 protein duplicates are merged, each entry listing the most common genes and DNA. The V and J calls come from TCRdb's annotation, not from the publication. The table for this sample lists several thousand distinct CDR3 sequences; about three quarters of them were counted only once. Of the sample, more than 25% falls within the top ten clones.

According to the study, the label for this sample's treatment or condition signals: approximately nine-day PBMC culture with coronavirus spike peptide pools or control peptides (ViraFEST assay). The ViraFEST assay, used in the study, expanded antigen-specific T cells with peptide pools and then identified the expanded clonotypes through TCR sequencing. The convalescent patients' positive SARS-CoV-2 PCR tests were from March to December 2020, which was before the Alpha, Beta and Delta variants emerged in the United States. More than 1.5 million PBMCs per well were cultured in IMDM with roughly 5.5% human AB serum and 8 to 10 IU/ml IL-2, plus 10 ug/ml peptide pools. On days 3 and 7, half of the culture medium was replaced with fresh IL-2-containing medium. After 10 days of culture, CD4+ T cells were isolated by negative selection using the EasySep CD4+ T cell isolation kit. PBMCs were separated from whole blood using Ficoll-Paque Plus gradient centrifugation and then either used fresh or cryopreserved at -140C. Each culture condition was generally run in triplicate wells.

The investigation overall reported the following: The median number of SARS-CoV-2-reactive clonotypes rose from 20 to 25 after infection to 38 after vaccination, but the change was not significant. In convalescent patients, a median roughly 87% of post-vaccine SARS-CoV-2-reactive clones were detected only after vaccination, suggesting vaccine-specific priming. Of the vaccine-specific clones found in convalescent patients, nearly all (304 of 307) were mono-reactive for SARS-CoV-2 spike instead of being cross-reactive with common cold coronaviruses. The number of convalescent patients in the study was relatively small, and the study did not examine early timepoints following natural infection.

The CDR3 runs 14 amino acids, cysteine and phenylalanine included. Only the CDR3 portion is preserved as DNA: 42 bases, with reading frame beginning at the first base. V lost 2 bases and J lost 7 bases, and the count of bases not matched to a germline gene is 7. Reading the germline V gene (reference sequence) gives CDR1 SGHNT and CDR2 YYREEE. Concerning this clonotype: Its antigen remains undetermined. Base quality data are lacking; no much larger clone is found one base away.

The material sequenced was CD4+ T cells from blood, cultured in vitro. The clonotype was recovered from a human donor who had recovered from COVID-19. The V gene is TRBV5-4 and the J gene is TRBJ1-2, and TRBD1 matches 8 of the central bases. The CDR3 region: CASSFQGARPGYTF. At the DNA level, the sequence is TGTGCCAGCAGCTTCCAGGGGGCGCGGCCTGGCTACACCTTC.